Listed below are T cell receptor beta chains from one sample, sequenced in a study of somatic mutations in cytotoxic T cells in rheumatoid arthritis. Repertoires were generated with immunoSEQ multiplex PCR, while TCRdb's copy carries only in-frame clones and drops some. There are about 6,900 clones in the sample; just under 75% occur only once, and 15% to 20% lies in the top ten. Sequencing input: CD8+ T cells sorted from blood. The receptors were sampled from an adult with rheumatoid arthritis. CDR3s include the opening cysteine and the closing phenylalanine or tryptophan. The D gene is left open where the match is weak. Rows give clone size only sometimes, using once, few, many, or a class for an expanded clone.

TRBV9	NA	TRBJ1-1	few	CASSVVAGAEAFF	TGTGCCAGCAGCGTAGTAGCCGGCGCTGAAGCTTTCTTT
TRBV6-4	TRBD2	TRBJ2-3	NA	CASKASGRATDTQYF	TGTGCCAGCAAGGCTAGCGGGAGGGCCACAGATACGCAGTATTTT
TRBV27	NA	TRBJ2-7	few	CASSFGPQDEQYF	TGTGCCAGCAGTTTCGGACCTCAGGACGAGCAGTACTTC
TRBV27	TRBD2	TRBJ2-7	few	CASGGTSGYEQYF	TGTGCCAGCGGCGGGACTAGCGGCTACGAGCAGTACTTC
TRBV5-1	NA	TRBJ2-7	NA	CASSSGQNSYEQYF	TGCGCCAGCAGCTCCGGACAAAACTCCTACGAGCAGTACTTC
TRBV5-6	NA	TRBJ2-3	NA	CASRYSMDTQYF	TGTGCCAGCAGATACAGTATGGATACGCAGTATTTT
TRBV10-2	NA	TRBJ1-3	NA	CASSGDASSGNTIYF	TGCGCCAGCAGTGGGGACGCTAGCTCTGGAAACACCATATATTTT
TRBV4-3	NA	TRBJ2-1	NA	CASSQGQRDNEQFF	TGCGCCAGCAGCCAGGGTCAGAGAGACAATGAGCAGTTCTTC
TRBV29-1	TRBD2	TRBJ2-1	few	CSVETSGWGNDEQFF	TGCAGCGTTGAGACTAGCGGGTGGGGTAACGATGAGCAGTTCTTC
TRBV27	TRBD2	TRBJ2-7	NA	CATSLAGGPYEQYF	TGTGCCACCTCCTTGGCGGGGGGACCCTACGAGCAGTACTTC
TRBV5-6	NA	TRBJ1-6	NA	CASSLMAEFTLHF	TGTGCCAGCAGCTTGATGGCAGAATTCACCCTCCACTTT
TRBV9	NA	TRBJ2-1	NA	CASSVVGGSSYNEQFF	TGTGCCAGCAGCGTAGTAGGTGGGAGCTCCTACAATGAGCAGTTCTTC
TRBV13	NA	TRBJ2-3	NA	CASSTGPISTDTQYF	TGTGCCAGCAGCACTGGACCGATTAGCACAGATACGCAGTATTTT
TRBV6-5	NA	TRBJ1-2	NA	CASSYQIPERYGYTF	TGTGCCAGCAGTTACCAGATCCCAGAACGCTATGGCTACACCTTC
TRBV6-5	NA	TRBJ1-5	NA	CASSYSSNQPQHF	TGTGCCAGCAGTTACTCTAGCAATCAGCCCCAGCATTTT
TRBV9	NA	TRBJ2-2	once	CASTHQGGPNTGELFF	TGTGCCAGCACTCACCAGGGGGGGCCGAACACCGGGGAGCTGTTTTTT
TRBV9	TRBD2	TRBJ2-2	once	CASSVGGDTGELFF	TGTGCCAGCAGCGTCGGGGGGGACACCGGGGAGCTGTTTTTT
TRBV4-1	NA	TRBJ2-7	NA	CASSLTPGSAYEQYF	TGCGCCAGCAGCCTTACTCCCGGGTCGGCCTACGAGCAGTACTTC
TRBV28	TRBD1	TRBJ1-1	once	CASTEGALNTEAFF	TGTGCCAGCACCGAGGGGGCACTCAACACTGAAGCTTTCTTT
TRBV9	NA	TRBJ1-2	NA	CASSGPGYTF	TGTGCCAGCAGCGGGCCTGGCTACACCTTC
TRBV14	NA	TRBJ2-5	NA	CASSHLQTQETQYF	TGTGCCAGCAGCCATCTCCAGACGCAAGAGACCCAGTACTTC
TRBV5-6	TRBD1	TRBJ2-4	NA	CASSRTDRGLKNIQYF	TGTGCCAGCAGCCGTACCGACAGGGGGCTCAAAAACATTCAGTACTTC
TRBV7-2	NA	TRBJ1-6	NA	CASSPHRDSPLHF	TGTGCCAGCAGCCCCCACAGGGATTCACCCCTCCACTTT
TRBV7-9	NA	TRBJ2-7	few	CASSISDPYEQYF	TGTGCCAGCAGCATCAGCGATCCCTACGAGCAGTACTTC
TRBV6-5	NA	TRBJ1-2	NA	CASSLGGESGGYTF	TGTGCCAGCAGCCTCGGGGGGGAAAGCGGGGGCTACACCTTC
TRBV7-8	NA	TRBJ2-5	NA	CASSLGPGGGSLQETQYF	TGTGCCAGCAGCTTAGGGCCCGGGGGCGGGAGCCTCCAAGAGACCCAGTACTTC
TRBV4-1	NA	TRBJ1-2	few	CASSQGSRAHYGYTF	TGCGCCAGCAGCCAAGGCTCCCGGGCACACTATGGCTACACCTTC
TRBV27	NA	TRBJ2-7	NA	CASSKLGDGPHSWQYF	TGTGCCAGCAGTAAACTTGGAGATGGGCCTCATTCCTGGCAGTACTTC
TRBV6-5	NA	TRBJ1-1	few	CASSPPIEGTEAFF	TGTGCCAGCAGTCCTCCGATCGAGGGAACTGAAGCTTTCTTT
TRBV5-1	NA	TRBJ2-7	NA	CASSNRVIYEQYF	TGCGCCAGCAGCAACAGGGTGATCTACGAGCAGTACTTC
TRBV2	TRBD1	TRBJ1-3	NA	CASKQGAGSSGTIYF	TGTGCCAGCAAACAGGGGGCCGGTTCTAGTGGCACCATATATTTT
TRBV7-2	NA	TRBJ2-7	once	CASSFTSYFVYEQYF	TGTGCCAGCAGCTTTACCAGCTACTTTGTGTACGAGCAGTACTTC
TRBV4-1	TRBD1	TRBJ1-2	NA	CASRGQGEGGYTF	TGCGCCAGCAGGGGACAGGGGGAAGGAGGCTACACCTTC
TRBV27	NA	TRBJ1-5	NA	CASSPTGGRRSNQPQHF	TGTGCCAGCAGTCCGACGGGGGGTCGAAGGAGCAATCAGCCCCAGCATTTT
TRBV6-7	NA	TRBJ2-1	NA	CASSYSDEGLWQNEQFF	TGTGCCAGCAGTTACTCGGATGAGGGCCTATGGCAAAATGAGCAGTTCTTC
TRBV2	NA	TRBJ2-7	NA	CASIDKNYEQYF	TGTGCCAGCATCGACAAAAACTACGAGCAGTACTTC
TRBV28	TRBD2	TRBJ2-3	NA	CASSFPAGGSTDTQYF	TGTGCCAGCAGTTTTCCGGCGGGAGGTAGCACAGATACGCAGTATTTT
TRBV27	NA	TRBJ2-7	NA	CASSFGPPYEQYF	TGTGCCAGCAGTTTTGGTCCGCCCTACGAGCAGTACTTC
TRBV4-1	NA	TRBJ2-6	once	CASSQLATGANVLTF	TGCGCCAGCAGCCAACTTGCGACTGGGGCCAACGTCCTGACTTTC
TRBV7-2	TRBD2	TRBJ2-5	NA	CASSVGWLAGASGKETQYF	TGTGCCAGCAGCGTCGGGTGGTTAGCGGGGGCCTCGGGAAAAGAGACCCAGTACTTC